The source of this TCR beta chain is a study of radiotherapy plus CTLA-4 blockade in lung cancer. For the study at large: Objective response was observed in about 19% of patients, and disease control in approximately 33%. Study observations and caveats: It was early blood T cell clone dynamics, with interferon-beta, that reportedly best predicted response. Blood TCR clones of tumor origin expanded after radiotherapy plus ipilimumab.

CDR3 length: 13 residues. Germline-derived CDR1 and CDR2 are SQVTM and ANQGSEA. V gave up 6 bases and J gave up 3 bases; unmatched junction bases: 7. Remarks on this clone: Its cognate antigen is unknown.

Some clones are missing from TCRdb's copy, which holds only in-frame ones; the method was immunoSEQ multiplex PCR. This sample has 40,000 to 50,000 clones, with around 83% found just once. The specimen was peripheral blood, collected from a patient treated with radiotherapy plus ipilimumab. The sequence was collected from a human donor with non-small cell lung cancer who had stable disease on radiotherapy plus ipilimumab. The chain employs TRBV29-1 and TRBJ2-7; 8 nucleotides match TRBD2. CDR3 DNA: TGCAGCGTCTCTACCGGGGGGGTCTACGAGCAGTACTTC. As protein: CSVSTGGVYEQYF.